The 9 T cell receptor beta chains below come from one sample, sequenced in a study of T cells in narcolepsy. Clones were sequenced by immunoSEQ multiplex PCR, and TCRdb holds only the in-frame ones, with some missing. In the table there are fewer than 15,000 clones, approximately 88% of which are singletons. Sequencing was carried out using CD45RA- memory CD4+ T cells from PBMCs. These receptors came from a human donor with narcolepsy.

The chain links TRBV2 to TRBJ2-1; the D gene is possibly TRBD1 (6 bases). Looked up from germline, CDR1 is SNHLY and CDR2 is FYNNEI. This CDR3 has 13 amino acids. V gave up 8 bases and J gave up 5 bases, with 13 bases separating them. The CDR3 loop is CASRWDINNEQFF. As DNA, the CDR3 is TGTGCCAGCCGGTGGGACATCAACAATGAGCAGTTCTTC.

The J gene is TRBJ2-1, the V gene TRBV25-1; TRBD2 might be the D (6 bases). The length of the CDR3 is 17 residues. The V gene lost 2 bases and the J gene lost 0 bases, with 14 bases spanning the gap. Per germline, CDR1 MGHDK and CDR2 SYGVNS. The CDR3 DNA follows: TGTGCCAGCAGTGAAAGCTACGGGGGTGGCTCCTACAATGAGCAGTTCTTC. Protein sequence: CASSESYGGGSYNEQFF.

The chain is built from TRBV5-6 and TRBJ1-2, with 9 bases lining up with TRBD1. The CDR3 totals 15 residues. J lost 4 bases, V lost 3 bases, and 7 bases had no gene match. Germline CDR1 is SGHDT and CDR2 is YYEEEE. CDR3 nucleotides: TGTGCCAGCAGCTCGGAGGGGACAGGGCCCTATGGCTACACCTTC. This gives the protein CASSSEGTGPYGYTF.

The V call is TRBV7-9, the J call TRBJ1-2, with D tentatively TRBD1 (5 bases). This CDR3 has 17 residues. V shed 5 bases and J shed 1 base, with 20 bases lying between them. Germline V gives CDR1 SEHNR, CDR2 FQNEAQ (reference sequence). The CDR3 region is CASSPGGVKHLNYGYTF. CDR3 DNA sequence: TGTGCCAGCAGCCCCGGGGGGGTCAAGCACCTTAACTATGGCTACACCTTC.

The rearrangement joins TRBV25-1 to TRBJ2-5, with a tentative D call TRBD1 (5 bases). CDR1 MGHDK and CDR2 SYGVNS come from the germline V gene. The V end was cut by 5 bases, the J end by 5 bases, with 15 bases between. The CDR3 contains 14 residues. This chain's CDR3 is CASSPPGWSETQYF. CDR3 DNA sequence: TGTGCCAGCAGTCCCCCAGGGTGGAGTGAGACCCAGTACTTC.

This rearrangement joins TRBV7-2 to TRBJ2-2, with TRBD2 as a possible D gene (6 bases). Per the germline V gene, CDR1 is SGHTA and CDR2 is FQGNSA. There are 12 residues in the CDR3. V was clipped by 5 bases and J by 8 bases, with 9 bases between them. In DNA, the CDR3 is TGTGCCAGCAGCACTAGCTCGGGGGAGCTGTTTTTT. Protein: CASSTSSGELFF.

V is TRBV15 and J is TRBJ1-6, with unresolved D. The V end was cut by 1 base, the J end by 5 bases, with 9 bases between. This CDR3 is built from 15 residues. Germline V gives CDR1 LNHNV, CDR2 YYDKDF (reference sequence). The CDR3 region is CATSRGSGDNSPLHF. The CDR3 nucleotides are TGTGCCACCAGCAGAGGGTCAGGTGATAATTCACCCCTCCACTTT.

This clone was recorded once. The chain combines TRBV2 with TRBJ2-5; 11 nucleotides align to TRBD2. In germline, CDR1 is SNHLY, CDR2 FYNNEI. The V gene end was trimmed by 6 bases and the J gene end by 5 bases; junction bases not matched to a gene: 8. The CDR3 loop spans 15 amino acids. Here the CDR3 reads CASRTSGSDGETQYF. The CDR3 DNA follows: TGTGCCAGCAGAACTAGCGGGAGTGATGGTGAGACCCAGTACTTC.

V gene TRBV15 combines with J gene TRBJ2-5; D is ambiguous. The germline V gene encodes CDR1 LNHNV and CDR2 YYDKDF (reference sequence). The CDR3 is 14 amino acids. Between the trimmed V and J ends, which lost 0 bases and 3 bases, there was a span of 8 bases. In nucleotides, the CDR3 is TGTGCCACCAGCAGAGATCTCCCAGAAGAGACCCAGTACTTC. It specifies CATSRDLPEETQYF.